Each of the 18 T cell receptor beta chains below was sequenced from the same sample in a study of Ad26.COV2.S vaccination and SARS-CoV-2 variants. The table came from immunoSEQ multiplex PCR; TCRdb's copy has only in-frame clones and leaves some out. The sample gives about 350,000 clones, less than 90% of which show up once; around 10% is in the top ten. Treatment specified: about 20 received Ad26.COV2.S at low or high dose, single or two shots; about 5 received placebo; per-sample allocation not given. Sampling was done on day 63 after the first vaccine or placebo injection. Specimen: peripheral blood, collected in a trial of Ad26.COV2.S vaccine versus placebo. These receptors originate from a person aged 18-65 years who received the Ad26.COV2.S COVID-19 vaccine or a placebo.

The chain combines TRBV10-3 with TRBJ1-4; TRBD1 might be the D (5 bases). V was clipped by 3 bases and J by 2 bases, with 10 bases between them. The CDR3 spans 15 residues. Per germline, CDR1 ENHRY and CDR2 SYGVKD. The CDR3 is CAISDEGNTNEKLFF. In DNA, the CDR3 is TGTGCCATCAGTGATGAGGGGAACACTAATGAAAAACTGTTTTTT.

The rearrangement uses TRBV19 and TRBJ1-1; perhaps TRBD1 as D (6 bases). CDR3 length: 13 residues. CDR1 is LNHDA, CDR2 SQIVND, per germline (reference sequence). V was shortened by 5 bases and J by 2 bases, with 9 bases between the two germline ends. The CDR3 bases are TGTGCCAGTAGTCCCAGGGGAAACACTGAAGCTTTCTTT. Protein: CASSPRGNTEAFF.

The rearrangement links TRBV7-2 to TRBJ2-7, with D uncertain. CDR3 length equals 14 residues. V was shortened by 1 base and J by 9 bases, with 16 bases between the two germline ends. Per germline, CDR1 SGHTA and CDR2 FQGNSA. CDR3 region: CASSLDSAMLGQYF. As DNA, the CDR3 is TGTGCCAGCAGCTTAGATTCAGCGATGCTTGGGCAGTACTTC.

The rearrangement joins TRBV10-3 to TRBJ1-2; D call uncertain. The ends were cut back, 6 bases at V and 5 bases at J, with 10 bases in the middle. CDR3 length equals 12 residues. Germline CDR1 is ENHRY and CDR2 is SYGVKD. The CDR3, as DNA: TGTGCCATCAGCCCTGACGGGTATGGCTACACCTTC. Amino acid sequence: CAISPDGYGYTF.

This clone was counted a few times. The CDR3 region is CASSLFSAGGFMRETQYF. The CDR3 coding sequence is TGTGCCAGCAGCCTTTTTTCAGCGGGGGGCTTTATGAGGGAGACCCAGTACTTC. This rearrangement joins TRBV3-1 (or the pseudogene TRBV3-2) to TRBJ2-5, with 9 bases identical to TRBD2. V shed 4 bases, J shed 5 bases, and the junction held 17 bases outside the gene matches. Per germline, CDR1 LGHDT and CDR2 YNNKEL (reference sequence). CDR3 size: 18 residues.

This chain uses TRBV6-1 with TRBJ2-3; no reliable D call. This CDR3 region has 15 residues. The germline CDR1 and CDR2 sequences are MNHNS and SASEGT. Trimming stripped 1 base from V and 1 base from J, with 9 bases between. CDR3 in DNA: TGTGCCAGCAGTGAAGGGACCGCACGCACAGATACGCAGTATTTT. It translates to CASSEGTARTDTQYF.

The rearrangement links TRBV5-6 to TRBJ2-4, with no clear D. Trimming pared 2 bases from V and 3 bases from J, leaving 9 bases between. There are 14 residues in the CDR3. From germline, CDR1 is SGHDT and CDR2 YYEEEE. CDR3 in DNA: TGTGCCAGCAGCTTAGGTGAGGACAAAAACATTCAGTACTTC. It is translated as CASSLGEDKNIQYF.

The chain links TRBV7-8 to TRBJ1-1; tentatively, D is TRBD1 (5 bases). The germline V gene encodes CDR1 SGHVS and CDR2 FQNEAQ. V was trimmed by 5 bases and J by 0 bases, leaving 16 bases between them. The CDR3 spans 16 residues. The CDR3 here is CASSPETGGMNTEAFF. CDR3 DNA: TGTGCCAGCAGCCCGGAGACGGGGGGGATGAACACTGAAGCTTTCTTT.

J is TRBJ2-2 and V is TRBV28; 11 bases match TRBD2. The CDR3 has 17 amino acids. CDR1 is MDHEN and CDR2 is SYDVKM in the germline V gene. Trimming removed 6 bases from V and 4 bases from J; junction bases left unmatched: 10. Here the CDR3 reads CASSLLGGLAATGELFF. The DNA of the CDR3 is TGTGCCAGCAGCCTACTCGGGGGACTAGCGGCCACCGGGGAGCTGTTTTTT.

The chain's CDR3 is CASSPGTGDNSPLHF. CDR3 DNA: TGTGCCAGCAGTCCTGGGACAGGGGATAATTCACCCCTCCACTTT. The rearrangement uses TRBV6-5 and TRBJ1-6, with 10 bases identical to TRBD1. The CDR3 length is 15 residues. CDR1 is MNHEY, CDR2 SVGAGI, per germline. Trimming at V came to 5 bases and at J to 5 bases, leaving 3 bases not matched to a gene.

This chain connects TRBV9 to TRBJ2-1; D tentatively fits TRBD1 or TRBD2 (6 bases each). The CDR3 totals 15 residues. Germline lookup yields CDR1 SGDLS and CDR2 YYNGEE. V was pared by 5 bases and J by 4 bases, with 16 bases between. The DNA of the CDR3 is TGTGCCAGCAGTTCGATGGGGGGCTCATACAATGAGCAGTTCTTC. It encodes CASSSMGGSYNEQFF.

This sequence joins TRBV5-6 and TRBJ2-7; D is unclear. The CDR3 has 13 residues. The germline V and J ends were trimmed by 4 bases and 7 bases, with 15 bases remaining between them. The V gene's germline CDR1 is SGHDT and CDR2 YYEEEE. The CDR3 loop reads CASSLEAVEEQYF. The DNA for the CDR3 is TGTGCCAGCAGCCTTGAAGCCGTAGAGGAGCAGTACTTC.

The CDR3 is CASSPAVRYGYTF. CDR3 sequence (DNA): TGCGCCAGCAGCCCCGCGGTGCGCTATGGCTACACCTTC. J is TRBJ1-2 and V is TRBV4-3, with D unresolved. Trimming took 4 bases from V and 4 from J, leaving 10 bases between them. This CDR3 comprises 13 residues. Germline CDR1 LGHNA, CDR2 YSLEER.

The chain uses TRBV3-1 (or the pseudogene TRBV3-2) and TRBJ2-3; 7 bases line up with TRBD2. V dropped 1 base and J dropped 0; count of bases not matched to a gene: 16. This CDR3 has 20 residues. Germline CDR1 reads LGHDT; CDR2 reads YNNKEL (reference sequence). The CDR3 sequence: CASSQVLGGRASASTDTQYF. The CDR3 nucleotides read TGTGCCAGCAGCCAAGTTTTAGGAGGGAGGGCCTCGGCTAGCACAGATACGCAGTATTTT.

The chain employs TRBV13 and TRBJ1-6, with 7 bases identical to TRBD1. V shed 5 bases and J 8 bases; nucleotides not matched to a gene: 6. This CDR3 region has 14 residues. Germline V gives CDR1 PRHDT, CDR2 FYEKMQ (reference sequence). In DNA form, the CDR3 reads TGTGCCAGCAGCCTCCGACAGGGACATTCACCCCTCCACTTT. It is translated as CASSLRQGHSPLHF.

The chain recombines TRBV28 with TRBJ1-1; 10 bases are a match to TRBD1. V trimming: 4 bases; J trimming: 9 bases; junction bases outside the gene matches: 5. CDR1 is MDHEN, CDR2 SYDVKM, per germline. CDR3 size: 13 residues. This CDR3 is CASSYGTGDQAFF. The CDR3 nucleotides are TGTGCCAGCAGTTATGGGACAGGGGACCAAGCTTTCTTT.

The chain's CDR3 is CASSPQTGTLSRQFF. The CDR3 nucleotides read TGTGCCAGCAGCCCTCAAACCGGGACTCTCTCAAGGCAGTTCTTC. The chain links TRBV7-2 to TRBJ2-1; possible D gene TRBD2, 6 bases. Trimming removed 5 bases at V and 12 bases at J, with 23 bases between. Germline lookup yields CDR1 SGHTA and CDR2 FQGNSA. The CDR3 is made up of 15 amino acids.

This chain connects TRBV6-5 to TRBJ1-4; 9 nucleotides match TRBD1. The CDR3 contains 15 residues. CDR1 and CDR2 from the germline V gene are MNHEY and SVGAGI. Unmatched junction bases numbered 4, after V lost 0 bases and J lost 8 bases. The CDR3 DNA sequence: TGTGCCAGCAGTTACTCGGGACAGGGAGGGGAAAAACTGTTTTTT. It translates to CASSYSGQGGEKLFF.